This T cell receptor beta chain came from a study of blood T cells in healthy people across ages. At the level of the study: Using template switching, researchers captured about one barcoded beta molecule for each two T cells.

Trimming removed 4 bases from V and 6 bases from J, with 14 bases in between. Germline lookup yields CDR1 KGHDR and CDR2 SFDVKD. CDR3 size: 15 residues. Alongside a J-beta primer mix, a sample-barcoded 5' primer served in a second PCR lasting roughly 7 to 12 cycles. Sequencing yielded, for each sample, at least 2.5 million paired-end reads carrying CDR3. TCRdb re-called the 5' RACE reads through MiXCR, storing one row per CDR3 protein. The table has over 750,000 distinct CDR3 sequences, approximately 25% seen once. Every donor contributed approximately 10 milliliters of peripheral blood by blood draw. This sample was shared with a second study, whose subject was T cells of mothers and their children.

The material sequenced was blood. The chain is built from TRBV24-1 and TRBJ2-2; D is ambiguous. The clonotype originates from a boy between 10 and 17 years old in good health. CDR3 DNA sequence: TGTGCCACCAGTGACCTGGGCCCTGGGGCCGGGGAGCTGTTTTTT. Translating gives CATSDLGPGAGELFF.